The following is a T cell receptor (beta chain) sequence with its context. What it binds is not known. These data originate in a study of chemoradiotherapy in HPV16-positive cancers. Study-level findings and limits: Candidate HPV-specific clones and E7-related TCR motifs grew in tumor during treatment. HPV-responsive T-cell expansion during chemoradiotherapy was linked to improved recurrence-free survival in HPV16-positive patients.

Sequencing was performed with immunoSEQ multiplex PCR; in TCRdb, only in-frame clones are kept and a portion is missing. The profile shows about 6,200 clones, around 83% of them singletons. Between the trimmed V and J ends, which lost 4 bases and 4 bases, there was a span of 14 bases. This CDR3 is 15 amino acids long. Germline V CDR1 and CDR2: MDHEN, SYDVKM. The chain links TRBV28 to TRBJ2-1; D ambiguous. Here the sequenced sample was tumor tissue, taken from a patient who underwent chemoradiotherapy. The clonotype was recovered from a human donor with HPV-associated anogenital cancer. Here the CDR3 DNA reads TGTGCCAGCAGTTCGACGCGTATTCGGTACAATGAGCAGTTCTTC. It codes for CASSSTRIRYNEQFF.